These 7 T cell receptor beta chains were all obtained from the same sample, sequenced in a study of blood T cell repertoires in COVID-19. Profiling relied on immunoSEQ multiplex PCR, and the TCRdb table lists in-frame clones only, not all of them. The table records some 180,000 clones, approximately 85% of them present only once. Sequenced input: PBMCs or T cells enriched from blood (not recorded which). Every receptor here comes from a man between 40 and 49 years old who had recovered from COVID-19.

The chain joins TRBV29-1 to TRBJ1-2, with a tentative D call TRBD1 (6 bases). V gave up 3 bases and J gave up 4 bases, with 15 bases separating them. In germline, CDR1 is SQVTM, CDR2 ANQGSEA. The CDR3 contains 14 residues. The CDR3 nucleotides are TGCAGCGTTGACGGGGAGGGGGACACCTATGGCTACACCTTC. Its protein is CSVDGEGDTYGYTF.

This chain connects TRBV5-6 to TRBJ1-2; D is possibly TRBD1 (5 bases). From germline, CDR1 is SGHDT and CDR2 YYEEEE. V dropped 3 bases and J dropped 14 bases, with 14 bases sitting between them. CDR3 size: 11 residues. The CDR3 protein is CASSWGASRTF. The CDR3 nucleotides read TGTGCCAGCAGCTGGGGCGCGTCGAGGACCTTC.

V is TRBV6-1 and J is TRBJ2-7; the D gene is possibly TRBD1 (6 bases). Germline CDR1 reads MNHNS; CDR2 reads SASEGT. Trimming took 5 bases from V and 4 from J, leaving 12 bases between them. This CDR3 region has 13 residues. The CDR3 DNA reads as TGTGCCAGCAGTTATGTCAGGGGTTACGAGCAGTACTTC. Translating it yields CASSYVRGYEQYF.

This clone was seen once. CDR3 amino acids: CAWSQDRGNSPLHF. CDR3 bases: TGTGCCTGGAGCCAGGACAGGGGGAATTCACCCCTCCACTTT. This chain links TRBV30 with TRBJ1-6, with 10 bases lining up with TRBD1. CDR3 size: 14 residues. From germline, CDR1 is GTSNPN and CDR2 SVGIG (reference sequence). V was pared by 3 bases and J by 7 bases, with 3 bases of the junction left unmatched.

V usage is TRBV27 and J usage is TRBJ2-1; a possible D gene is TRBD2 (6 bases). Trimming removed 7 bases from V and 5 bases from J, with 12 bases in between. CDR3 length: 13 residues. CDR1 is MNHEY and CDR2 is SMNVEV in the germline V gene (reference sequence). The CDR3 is CASTGGIHNEQFF. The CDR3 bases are TGTGCCAGCACCGGAGGGATTCACAATGAGCAGTTCTTC.

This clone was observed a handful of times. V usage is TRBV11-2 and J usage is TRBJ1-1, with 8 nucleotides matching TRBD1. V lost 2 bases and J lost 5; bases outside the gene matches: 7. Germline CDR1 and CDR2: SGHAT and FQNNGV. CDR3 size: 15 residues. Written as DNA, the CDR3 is TGTGCCAGCAGCTTACGGACAGGGCGGGGGACTGAAGCTTTCTTT. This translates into CASSLRTGRGTEAFF.

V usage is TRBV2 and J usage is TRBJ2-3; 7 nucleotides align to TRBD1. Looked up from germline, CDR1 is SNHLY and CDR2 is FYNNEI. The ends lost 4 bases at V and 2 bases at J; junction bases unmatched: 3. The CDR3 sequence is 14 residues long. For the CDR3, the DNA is TGTGCCAGCAGTGTACAGGGGACCACAGATACGCAGTATTTT. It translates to CASSVQGTTDTQYF.